The clone carrying this T cell receptor beta chain was detected only once. Its antigen is currently unknown. The data belong to a study of T cell repertoires in cytomegalovirus infection. Study summary: Carrying CMV and the relevant HLA type showed in public TCR beta signatures. Overall study findings and caveats: Summed frequency of shared TCR beta families picked out CMV carriers who also had the relevant HLA. Clonotypes of TCR beta that were HLA-C-restricted and CMV-specific dominated the ex vivo response.

Looked up from germline, CDR1 is SGHVS and CDR2 is FQNEAQ. CDR3 length equals 10 residues. The germline V and J ends were trimmed by 1 base and 10 bases, with 5 bases remaining between them. TCRdb reprocessed the reads via MiXCR and lists one record per CDR3 protein. The data show 450,000 to 550,000 distinct CDR3 sequences, about 15% seen once. Sequencing used CD8+ T cells from PBMCs. This TCR derives from a human donor in good health (CMV status not recorded). Some clones in this sample may be carry-over from other donors' samples. The chain links TRBV7-8 to TRBJ2-7; no reliable D call. The CDR3 is CASSLGYQYF. CDR3 coding DNA: TGTGCCAGCAGCTTAGGATATCAGTACTTC.